A single sample is the source of the 4 T cell receptor beta chains below, sequenced in a study of tumor and adjacent non-tumor tissue in lung cancer. No cell sorting was done before RNA was extracted from the tissue. The library came from three nested PCR rounds adapted from ARM-PCR protocols. MiXCR, run by TCRdb on the multiplex PCR reads, gives a single entry per CDR3 protein. The table has 220,000 or so distinct CDR3 sequences, 71% seen once. The source material was lung tumor tissue. These receptors came from a man aged 55 to 70 with non-small cell lung cancer.

The chain uses TRBV6-5 and TRBJ2-3, with 10 nucleotides matching TRBD2. Germline trimming cut 10 bases from V and 7 bases from J; bases unmatched to any gene: 14. CDR3 length: 15 amino acids. Germline V CDR1 and CDR2: MNHEY, SVGAGI. CDR3 nucleotides: TGTGCCAACAGCCTTCTAGCGGGGGAGCCAAATACGCAGTATTTT. This encodes CANSLLAGEPNTQYF.

The V gene is TRBV9, the J gene TRBJ2-2; 8 bases line up with TRBD2. In germline, CDR1 is SGDLS, CDR2 YYNGEE. Germline trimming cut 0 bases from V and 8 bases from J; bases unmatched to any gene: 9. This CDR3 comprises 16 residues. Here the CDR3 reads CASSVGPAGDGGELFF. DNA for the CDR3: TGTGCCAGCAGCGTAGGACCAGCGGGAGACGGAGGGGAGCTGTTTTTT. Drawing the rest from reference TRBV9 and TRBJ2-2, the complete variable domain is DSGVTQTPKHLITATGQRVTLRCSPRSGDLSVYWYQQSLDQGLQFLIQYYNGEERAKGNILERFSAQQFPDLHSELNLSSLELGDSALYFCASSVGPAGDGGELFFGEGSRLTVL.

This chain connects TRBV20-1 to TRBJ2-2, with D hard to call. Germline V lookup: CDR1 DFQATT, CDR2 SNEGSKA (reference sequence). Trimming pared 5 bases from V and 6 bases from J, leaving 16 bases between. This CDR3 is built from 14 residues. The CDR3 DNA sequence: TGCAGTGCTGGCCGGACGCCTCGGCCCGGGGAGCTGTTTTTT. It encodes CSAGRTPRPGELFF.

This chain links TRBV11-2 with TRBJ2-6; D is ambiguous. CDR1 is SGHAT, CDR2 FQNNGV, per germline. The CDR3 covers 14 residues. The CDR3 sequence is CVCSPIPGANVLTF. In nucleotides, the CDR3 is TGTGTCTGCAGTCCTATCCCCGGGGCCAACGTCCTGACTTTC.